The 26 T cell receptor beta chains in this list originate from one sample, sequenced in a study of beta chain features in type 1 diabetes. TCRB transcripts that were expressed got sequenced, as all of the isolated RNA had been reverse transcribed. The data were produced by immunoSEQ multiplex PCR, yet TCRdb's version contains in-frame clones alone and is incomplete. The top ten clones hold about 0.037% of a sample with some 230,000 clones, over 8.5% of them seen once. The source material was naive CD4+ T cells from blood. The receptors originated from a woman between 18 and 29 years old in good health.

V gene TRBV10-1 combines with J gene TRBJ1-2, with TRBD1 matching over 9 bases. The germline V gene encodes CDR1 WNHNN and CDR2 SYGVQD (reference sequence). V lost 6 bases to trimming and J lost 6 bases; unmatched junction nucleotides: 11. This CDR3 region has 15 residues. CDR3 amino acids: CASRPRGTGTDGYTF. CDR3 in DNA: TGCGCCAGCAGACCCCGCGGGACAGGGACGGATGGCTACACCTTC.

V is TRBV25-1 and J is TRBJ2-1, with D possibly being TRBD1 (6 bases). The CDR3 has 15 amino acids. CDR1 MGHDK and CDR2 SYGVNS come from the germline V gene. Trimming took off 2 bases at V and 9 bases at J, with 17 bases between the two ends. Here the CDR3 reads CASSENRAWTGEQFF. The DNA for the CDR3 is TGTGCCAGCAGTGAAAACAGGGCATGGACCGGTGAGCAGTTCTTC.

The chain couples TRBV7-3 to TRBJ2-1; no definite D call. Germline V lookup: CDR1 SGHTA, CDR2 FQGTGA. The CDR3 extends over 15 amino acids. Trimming pared 1 base from V and 2 bases from J, leaving 9 bases between. DNA of the CDR3: TGTGCCAGCAGCTTAATAGGCGGAGCCTACAATGAGCAGTTCTTC. It is translated as CASSLIGGAYNEQFF.

This clone was found a few times. The chain carries TRBV7-2 and TRBJ2-2, with 12 bases matching TRBD1. The CDR3 runs 17 residues. The trim removed 7 bases at V and 4 bases at J, leaving 10 bases unmatched. Germline V CDR1 and CDR2: SGHTA, FQGNSA. The CDR3 is CASTERGQGAVTGELFF. DNA of the CDR3: TGTGCCAGCACCGAGAGGGGACAGGGGGCTGTCACCGGGGAGCTGTTTTTT.

This clone was seen only a few times. The chain is built from TRBV7-6 and TRBJ2-2; 9 positions match TRBD2. The trim removed 6 bases at V and 2 bases at J, leaving 10 bases unmatched. The CDR3 contains 17 residues. The germline gives CDR1 SGHVS, CDR2 FNYEAQ. The CDR3 here is CASSALSGGLNTGELFF. In nucleotides, the CDR3 is TGTGCCAGCAGTGCCCTTAGCGGGGGCCTTAACACCGGGGAGCTGTTTTTT. Full variable domain (missing parts from reference TRBV7-6 and TRBJ2-2): GAGVSQSPRYKVTKRGQDVALRCDPISGHVSLYWYRQALGQGPEFLTYFNYEAQQDKSGLPNDRFSAERPEGSISTLTIQRTEQRDSAMYRCASSALSGGLNTGELFFGEGSRLTVL.

The rearrangement uses TRBV29-1 and TRBJ2-2; a weak D match, TRBD2 (6 bases). Trimming took off 2 bases at V and 1 base at J, with 14 bases between the two ends. CDR1 is SQVTM and CDR2 is ANQGSEA in the germline V gene. This CDR3 contains 16 residues. CDR3 in amino acids: CSVETGALLNTGELFF. Here the CDR3 DNA reads TGCAGCGTTGAAACGGGAGCGCTTTTGAACACCGGGGAGCTGTTTTTT.

This clone was counted between two and nine times. The chain carries TRBV30 and TRBJ2-1; D is uncertain. The V gene lost 2 bases and the J gene lost 8 bases, with 13 bases spanning the gap. There are 13 residues in the CDR3. Germline-derived CDR1 and CDR2 are GTSNPN and SVGIG (reference sequence). CDR3 in DNA: TGTGCCTGGAGTCTGTCTGAGTACCATGAGCAGTTCTTC. Amino acids: CAWSLSEYHEQFF.

The rearrangement uses TRBV6-1 and TRBJ2-5, with a weak D call TRBD1 (5 bases). Trimming stripped 6 bases from V and 5 bases from J, with 13 bases between. The length of the CDR3 is 13 residues. Per germline, CDR1 MNHNS and CDR2 SASEGT. The CDR3 DNA reads TGTGCCAGCAGGGGGCCATCCCTCGAGACCCAGTACTTC. It codes for CASRGPSLETQYF.

This clone was seen a handful of times. The chain links TRBV5-4 to TRBJ1-2; D gene uncertain. With 0 bases removed from V and 3 bases from J, the gap between germline ends came to 15 bases. The CDR3 runs to 16 residues. Germline V gene data show CDR1 as SGHNT and CDR2 as YYREEE (reference sequence). The CDR3 nucleotides read TGTGCCAGCAGCTTGGGTACCAGACTCCGGGACTATGGCTACACCTTC. Amino acids: CASSLGTRLRDYGYTF.

The chain has TRBV6-5 and TRBJ1-1; 7 positions agree with TRBD1. The trim removed 2 bases at V and 8 bases at J, leaving 14 bases unmatched. Germline assignment: CDR1 MNHEY and CDR2 SVGAGI. The CDR3 consists of 16 residues. In nucleotides, the CDR3 is TGTGCCAGCAGTTACCCAGGACAGGAGCGGCCGGAGGAAGCTTTCTTT. This gives the protein CASSYPGQERPEEAFF.

This clone was detected only a few times. This chain links TRBV5-1 with TRBJ2-3; 13 bases match TRBD2. The CDR3 contains 16 residues. From germline, CDR1 is SGHRS and CDR2 YFSETQ. With V trimmed by 1 base and J by 4 bases, 3 bases remained unmatched. The CDR3 sequence is CASSLLGLAGADTQYF. The CDR3, as DNA: TGCGCCAGCAGCTTGTTAGGACTAGCGGGAGCAGATACGCAGTATTTT. Combining the CDR3 with reference TRBV5-1 and TRBJ2-3 gives the whole variable domain KAGVTQTPRYLIKTRGQQVTLSCSPISGHRSVSWYQQTPGQGLQFLFEYFSETQRNKGNFPGRFSGRQFSNSRSEMNVSTLELGDSALYLCASSLLGLAGADTQYFGPGTRLTVL.

This clone was observed a handful of times. The same CDR3 is also encoded by other DNA sequences in this sample. The chain combines TRBV30 with TRBJ2-3; D might be TRBD2 (6 bases). CDR1 GTSNPN and CDR2 SVGIG come from the germline V gene (reference sequence). Trimming took 0 bases from V and 6 from J, leaving 13 bases between them. The CDR3 sequence is 14 residues long. The CDR3 bases are TGTGCCTGGAGTGTACGGCGGGGCGCCGATACGCAGTATTTT. Protein sequence: CAWSVRRGADTQYF.

The sample holds a few counts of this clone. The gene calls are TRBV28 and TRBJ2-5; 7 positions agree with TRBD1. Germline lookup yields CDR1 MDHEN and CDR2 SYDVKM. V lost 5 bases to trimming and J lost 13 bases; unmatched junction nucleotides: 16. CDR3 size: 14 residues. CDR3 in DNA: TGTGCCAGCAGTGACCGGACAGGTGAACTCCAGATGTACTTC. It is translated as CASSDRTGELQMYF.

This clone was detected only a few times. V is TRBV6-1 and J is TRBJ1-1; no definite D call. The CDR3 runs 10 residues. The germline V gene encodes CDR1 MNHNS and CDR2 SASEGT. The V gene lost 9 bases and the J gene lost 12 bases, with 14 bases spanning the gap. CDR3 DNA sequence: TGTGCCAGTGAGGGAGGGCGGACTTTCTTT. Amino acids: CASEGGRTFF.

A word on this clone: The identical CDR3 is also encoded by other nucleotide sequences in the sample. V is TRBV11-2 and J is TRBJ2-5; D uncertain. The germline V gene has CDR1 SGHAT and CDR2 FQNNGV. The CDR3 covers 13 residues. V was clipped by 2 bases and J by 4 bases, with 8 bases between them. The CDR3 DNA is TGTGCCAGCAGCTTAAGAGGTAGAGAGACCCAGTACTTC. It encodes CASSLRGRETQYF. The complete variable domain, with remaining parts taken from reference TRBV11-2 and TRBJ2-5, reads EAGVAQSPRYKIIEKRQSVAFWCNPISGHATLYWYQQILGQGPKLLIQFQNNGVVDDSQLPKDRFSAERLKGVDSTLKIQPAKLEDSAVYLCASSLRGRETQYFGPGTRLLVL.

The J gene is TRBJ1-2, the V gene TRBV25-1; 8 bases match TRBD1. Germline V gene sequence: CDR1 MGHDK, CDR2 SYGVNS. CDR3 length: 14 residues. V lost 5 bases and J lost 4; bases outside the gene matches: 6. CDR3 sequence: CASSRTGTSYGYTF. The CDR3 DNA is TGTGCCAGCAGTCGGACAGGGACCTCCTATGGCTACACCTTC.

This rearrangement joins TRBV7-9 to TRBJ1-4; 7 bases line up with TRBD1. CDR3 length: 15 amino acids. Germline V gene data show CDR1 as SEHNR and CDR2 as FQNEAQ (reference sequence). J lost 4 bases, V lost 5 bases, and 7 bases had no gene match. The CDR3 nucleotides read TGTGCCAGCAGCCCAGACAGGGAGAATAATGAAAAACTGTTTTTT. Translating gives CASSPDRENNEKLFF.

This clone was seen a few times. The genes are TRBV6-1 and TRBJ2-5, with D possibly being TRBD1 (6 bases). The length of the CDR3 is 16 residues. V dropped 2 bases and J dropped 5 bases, with 18 bases sitting between them. The germline V gene encodes CDR1 MNHNS and CDR2 SASEGT. The CDR3 region has the DNA TGTGCCAGCAGTGAATATACAGGGTCGGTCCAGGAGACCCAGTACTTC. Its protein is CASSEYTGSVQETQYF.

V usage is TRBV15 and J usage is TRBJ1-4; unclear D gene. Germline lookup yields CDR1 LNHNV and CDR2 YYDKDF (reference sequence). The V end lost 0 bases, the J end lost 12 bases, and 20 bases lay between the germline ends. This CDR3 has 16 amino acids. The CDR3 coding sequence is TGTGCCACCAGCAGAGATTCGGCCAGTTGGCCCGGGGAACTGTTTTTT. Protein product: CATSRDSASWPGELFF.

The chain combines TRBV19 with TRBJ1-5; D might be TRBD1 (5 bases). V lost 1 base and J 1 base, leaving 8 bases between the germline ends. The CDR3 runs to 15 residues. Germline V gives CDR1 LNHDA, CDR2 SQIVND (reference sequence). The CDR3 loop is CASSIVAGSNQPQHF. In DNA, the CDR3 is TGTGCCAGTAGTATAGTGGCAGGGAGCAATCAGCCCCAGCATTTT.

In this sample, this clone turned up a few times. J is TRBJ2-1 and V is TRBV7-8; no clear D gene. CDR1 SGHVS and CDR2 FQNEAQ come from the germline V gene. V lost 5 bases to trimming and J lost 0 bases, with 11 bases between them. The CDR3 has 15 residues. The DNA of the CDR3 is TGTGCCAGCAGCCCGCGGCAGAGCTCCTACAATGAGCAGTTCTTC. Its translation: CASSPRQSSYNEQFF.

Only a few counts were recorded for this clone. The chain has TRBV19 and TRBJ2-3; a possible D gene is TRBD2 (5 bases). This CDR3 spans 14 amino acids. Germline CDR1 and CDR2: LNHDA and SQIVND (reference sequence). Trimming shortened V by 6 bases and J by 0 bases, and 10 bases separated the two germline ends. CDR3 region: CASRNSVSTDTQYF. CDR3 bases: TGTGCCAGTAGAAATAGCGTCAGCACAGATACGCAGTATTTT.

This clone was picked up a small number of times. This chain connects TRBV27 to TRBJ2-7, with D possibly matching TRBD1 (6 bases). Trimming removed 3 bases from V and 0 bases from J, with 9 bases in between. CDR3 length: 14 residues. Germline V gene data show CDR1 as MNHEY and CDR2 as SMNVEV (reference sequence). In DNA form, the CDR3 reads TGTGCCAGCAGTTTTGACAGGCGCTCCTACGAGCAGTACTTC. Protein product: CASSFDRRSYEQYF.

The chain joins TRBV9 to TRBJ2-7; TRBD1 is a possible D gene (5 bases). Germline V gene lookup returns CDR1 SGDLS and CDR2 YYNGEE. V lost 4 bases to trimming and J lost 8 bases, with 19 bases between them. The CDR3 covers 14 residues. This chain's CDR3 is CASSYRRLGDKQYF. For the CDR3, the DNA is TGTGCCAGCAGCTATCGAAGATTAGGGGATAAGCAGTACTTC.

For this clone: The junction does not match germline at one end; this may be a read error. The V call is TRBV7-8, the J call TRBJ1-6; D is ambiguous. This CDR3 comprises 15 residues. From germline, CDR1 is SGHVS and CDR2 FQNEAQ. CDR3 DNA: TGTGCCAGCAGCTTGAGCGGGAACTATAATTCACCCCTCCACTTC. This gives the protein CASSLSGNYNSPLHF.

V and J are TRBV10-3 and TRBJ1-5; 8 bases fit TRBD1. The CDR3 consists of 15 residues. Germline loops: CDR1 ENHRY, CDR2 SYGVKD. The V segment lost 10 bases and the J segment 1 base; nucleotides outside the gene matches: 9. CDR3: CATGETGASNQPQHF. The CDR3 region has the DNA TGTGCCACAGGTGAGACAGGGGCGAGCAATCAGCCCCAGCATTTT.